This note documents a single TCR beta chain sequence. Method: immunoSEQ multiplex PCR; TCRdb's copy keeps in-frame clones and lacks some. The sample lists 35,000 or so clones; roughly 93% were seen once. These data are taken from a study of T cell changes during pregnancy in multiple sclerosis. CDR3 length equals 15 residues. V lost 3 bases and J lost 2; bases outside the gene matches: 3. Per the germline V gene, CDR1 is MDHEN and CDR2 is SYDVKM. The TCR was taken from a female donor with multiple sclerosis, enrolled in a pregnancy study. The chain links TRBV28 to TRBJ2-5; 10 nucleotides line up with TRBD2. This specimen consisted of CD4+ T cells from peripheral blood mononuclear cells, obtained in the first trimester of pregnancy. This CDR3 reads CASSFDSGRQETQYF. The DNA for the CDR3 is TGTGCCAGCAGTTTTGATAGCGGGAGGCAAGAGACCCAGTACTTC.